This T cell receptor (beta chain) is drawn from a study of regulatory T cells in long-lasting Graves disease. HTBI primers from iRepertoire and Arm-PCR of CDR3 regions yielded the TCR beta libraries. TCRdb called the multiplex PCR reads again in MiXCR, with one record for every CDR3 protein. The profile covers under 800,000 distinct CDR3 sequences, with approximately 15% appearing a single time and 15% to 20% taken by the ten largest. Germline V gene data show CDR1 as SEHNR and CDR2 as FQNEAQ (reference sequence). The CDR3 has 15 amino acids. V was clipped by 1 base and J by 4 bases; unmatched bases: 6. The time point was: newly diagnosed GD, antithyroid drugs for less than 3 months. Construction of the TCR library relied on RNA isolated from PBMCs. This clonotype was recorded many times. This sample was also put to use in a study of T cells in Graves' hyperthyroidism and ophthalmopathy. According to that study: Uncontrolled infections, other autoimmune diseases, pregnancy or lactation led to exclusion of patients. Diagnoses were established using clinical symptoms, serum thyroxine and TRAb, thyroid ultrasound and orbital computed tomography. With the HTBI primer set, the TCR CDR3 went through a first round of RT-PCR. From stable hyperthyroidism, ophthalmopathy was separated by a 13 V-J model.

The material was peripheral blood mononuclear cells (PBMCs), obtained at new diagnosis, from a patient treated with antithyroid drugs. The clonotype originates from a woman in her 30s with Graves disease. The gene calls are TRBV7-9 and TRBJ1-1; TRBD1 matches 7 bases. The CDR3 spells CASSLGGGWGTEAFF. In DNA form, the CDR3 reads TGTGCCAGCAGCTTAGGAGGGGGCTGGGGCACTGAAGCTTTCTTT.